The 24 T cell receptor beta chains reported below all come from one sample, sequenced in a study of vaccination and CD4 T cells after COVID-19 (dated by TCRdb to 2022 to 2024). Library preparation employed PCR. For sequencing, an Illumina iSeq 100 was employed. DNA from cultured CD4+ T cells underwent TCR sequencing with the Oncomine TCR Beta short-read assay at the Johns Hopkins FTIC core. TCRdb reran the public reads through fastp at Q25 and MiXCR, keeping productive beta chains. Rows merge per CDR3 protein into single entries with the most common DNA and genes. Counted in this sample were over 10,000 distinct CDR3 sequences; 58% of them appeared once. The ten largest clones represent about a fifth of the sample. Their antigens remain unidentified. According to the study, the label for this sample's treatment or condition signals: roughly 11-day PBMC culture with coronavirus spike peptide pools or control peptides (ViraFEST assay).

The starting material was cultured CD4+ T cells from blood, obtained after SARS-CoV-2 vaccination. All receptors come from a human donor with COVID-19.

This chain links TRBV11-2 with TRBJ2-7; D might be TRBD1 or TRBD2, each matching 5 bases. Per germline, CDR1 SGHAT and CDR2 FQNNGV. The CDR3 has 15 residues. V shed 4 bases and J shed 2 bases, with 15 bases lying between them. In nucleotides, the CDR3 is TGTGCCAGCAGCTCCTCGAGGGGTTTACCCTACGAGCAGTACTTC. It is translated as CASSSSRGLPYEQYF.

The chain has TRBV5-1 and TRBJ2-5, with D tentatively TRBD1 or TRBD2 (5 bases each). Deletions cut 0 bases from V and 4 bases from J, with 10 bases between. From germline, CDR1 is SGHRS and CDR2 YFSETQ. CDR3 length equals 14 residues. The CDR3 DNA follows: TGCGCCAGCAGCTTGGATCAGGGACGAGAGACCCAGTACTTC. Translation gives CASSLDQGRETQYF.

This chain uses TRBV24-1 with TRBJ2-7; 10 bases align to TRBD1. The V gene end was trimmed by 4 bases and the J gene end by 3 bases; junction bases not matched to a gene: 5. The CDR3 sequence is 15 residues long. CDR1 KGHDR and CDR2 SFDVKD come from the germline V gene. The CDR3 protein is CATSDSGQGNYEQYF. The CDR3 DNA sequence: TGTGCCACCAGTGACTCGGGACAGGGGAACTACGAGCAGTACTTC.

The V gene is TRBV5-4, the J gene TRBJ2-3; weak D call: TRBD2 (6 bases). The CDR3 is made up of 16 amino acids. The ends were cut back, 0 bases at V and 0 bases at J, with 11 bases in the middle. CDR1 is SGHNT and CDR2 is YYREEE in the germline V gene (reference sequence). The CDR3 bases are TGTGCCAGCAGCTTGGGTTCTAGCGCGAGCACAGATACGCAGTATTTT. This translates into CASSLGSSASTDTQYF. Looking up the rest from reference TRBV5-4 and TRBJ2-3 gives the full variable domain: ETGVTQSPTHLIKTRGQQVTLRCSSQSGHNTVSWYQQALGQGPQFIFQYYREEENGRGNFPPRFSGLQFPNYSSELNVNALELDDSALYLCASSLGSSASTDTQYFGPGTRLTVL.

The J gene is TRBJ2-7, the V gene TRBV20-1, with 7 bases aligning to TRBD2. The CDR3 runs to 15 residues. V lost 0 bases, J lost 2 bases, and 7 bases stayed unmatched. Germline V CDR1 and CDR2: DFQATT, SNEGSKA (reference sequence). CDR3 in DNA: TGCAGTGCTAGAGATACCCGAGCGGGGACCTACGAGCAGTACTTC. Residues: CSARDTRAGTYEQYF.

This chain uses TRBV7-2 with TRBJ1-2; TRBD1 is a possible D gene (6 bases). This CDR3 comprises 14 residues. Trimming removed 8 bases at V and 6 bases at J, with 19 bases between. CDR1 and CDR2 from the germline V gene are SGHTA and FQGNSA. The CDR3 region is CASQGGGPQNGYTF. Here the CDR3 DNA reads TGTGCCAGCCAAGGAGGGGGTCCCCAAAATGGCTACACCTTC. The full variable domain, in which reference TRBV7-2 and TRBJ1-2 provide the parts outside the CDR3, is GAGVSQSPSNKVTEKGKDVELRCDPISGHTALYWYRQSLGQGLEFLIYFQGNSAPDKSGLPSDRFSAERTGGSVSTLTIQRTQQEDSAVYLCASQGGGPQNGYTFGSGTRLTVV.

V is TRBV11-2 and J is TRBJ2-5, with D perhaps TRBD2 (7 bases). This CDR3 spans 17 amino acids. Germline lookup yields CDR1 SGHAT and CDR2 FQNNGV. The V and J ends lost 1 base and 3 bases respectively, with 18 bases between them. In DNA, the CDR3 is TGTGCCAGCAGCTTAGGGGATAGGGGGGGGCCCGAAGAGACCCAGTACTTC. It is translated as CASSLGDRGGPEETQYF.

The chain carries TRBV7-9 and TRBJ2-6; D remains unclear. CDR1 is SEHNR, CDR2 FQNEAQ, per germline (reference sequence). Between the trimmed V and J ends, which lost 1 base and 0 bases, there was a span of 10 bases. The CDR3 is made up of 17 amino acids. In nucleotides, the CDR3 is TGTGCCAGCAGCTTAGAGGGTAGGGTCTCTGGGGCCAACGTCCTGACTTTC. As protein: CASSLEGRVSGANVLTF.

This clonotype has only a few counts. The CDR3 region has the DNA TGTGCCAGCGGTTGGGGTTCACCCCTCCACTTT. Protein sequence: CASGWGSPLHF. The chain links TRBV9 to TRBJ1-6; no clear D gene. Trimming stripped 7 bases from V and 9 bases from J, with 8 bases between. This CDR3 is 11 amino acids long. In germline, CDR1 is SGDLS, CDR2 YYNGEE.

The chain combines TRBV7-8 with TRBJ1-3; no definite D call. Germline V gene sequence: CDR1 SGHVS, CDR2 FQNEAQ. V was cut by 0 bases and J by 4 bases, with 10 bases left in between. The length of the CDR3 is 15 residues. This chain's CDR3 is CASSLAELVGNTIYF. CDR3 DNA sequence: TGTGCCAGCAGCTTAGCCGAGCTAGTGGGAAACACCATATATTTT.

This clonotype was found a few times. The chain is built from TRBV11-3 and TRBJ2-5, with TRBD2 matching 14 bases. With V trimmed by 5 bases and J by 5 bases, 7 bases remained unmatched. Germline V gene data show CDR1 as SGHNT and CDR2 as YENEEA. This CDR3 spans 16 amino acids. The CDR3 reads CASSPGLAGVLETQYF. In nucleotides, the CDR3 is TGTGCCAGCAGCCCGGGACTAGCGGGGGTGCTGGAGACCCAGTACTTC.

This clonotype was detected once. The J gene is TRBJ2-3, the V gene TRBV7-2; D assignment may be TRBD1 or TRBD2 (6 bases each). Trimming removed 3 bases from V and 2 bases from J, with 18 bases in between. The CDR3 is 17 residues long. CDR1 is SGHTA, CDR2 FQGNSA, per germline. The CDR3 here is CASSFLGGRGTTDTQYF. CDR3 DNA sequence: TGTGCCAGCAGCTTTTTGGGGGGAAGGGGGACCACAGATACGCAGTATTTT.

The table lists this clonotype with a few counts. This chain connects TRBV7-3 to TRBJ1-2, with D unresolved. The CDR3 runs to 13 residues. CDR1 and CDR2 (germline): SGHTA, FQGTGA. The V end was cut by 5 bases, the J end by 3 bases, with 10 bases between. The CDR3 here is CASSPAGDYGYTF. CDR3 nucleotides: TGTGCCAGCAGCCCCGCTGGTGACTATGGCTACACCTTC.

The chain employs TRBV20-1 and TRBJ2-1, with TRBD2 matching 8 bases. Germline assignment: CDR1 DFQATT and CDR2 SNEGSKA (reference sequence). Trimming took 0 bases from V and 5 from J; bases not matched to a gene: 9. The CDR3 is 16 amino acids. The CDR3 loop reads CSARDLPGGTHNEQFF. The CDR3 bases are TGCAGTGCTAGAGATCTGCCGGGGGGGACTCACAATGAGCAGTTCTTC.

The chain carries TRBV7-2 and TRBJ2-3; perhaps TRBD2 as D (7 bases). Germline CDR1 and CDR2: SGHTA and FQGNSA. With 5 bases removed from V and 1 base from J, the gap between germline ends came to 16 bases. The CDR3 consists of 16 residues. CDR3 in amino acids: CASSKRAGTRTDTQYF. The CDR3 DNA reads as TGTGCCAGCAGCAAGAGAGCGGGGACACGCACAGATACGCAGTATTTT.

V gene TRBV6-1 combines with J gene TRBJ1-1; D is unresolved. The CDR3 sequence is 11 residues long. Per the germline V gene, CDR1 is MNHNS and CDR2 is SASEGT. Trimming shortened V by 8 bases and J by 5 bases, and 9 bases separated the two germline ends. The CDR3 spells CASHRGTEAFF. In DNA form, the CDR3 reads TGTGCCAGCCACAGAGGGACTGAAGCTTTCTTT.

The chain has TRBV12-3 or TRBV12-4 and TRBJ1-5, with TRBD1 matching over 9 bases. The CDR3 runs 15 residues. V lost 3 bases and J lost 7; bases outside the gene matches: 7. CDR3 residues: CASSLVTGGGQPQHF. The CDR3 DNA sequence: TGTGCCAGCAGTTTGGTAACAGGGGGCGGGCAGCCCCAGCATTTT.

V usage is TRBV6-1 and J usage is TRBJ2-3; 7 bases match TRBD2. Germline CDR1 MNHNS, CDR2 SASEGT. CDR3 length: 15 amino acids. Losses at the gene ends were 6 bases for V and 1 base for J; bases not matched to a gene: 7. CDR3 loop: CASRGLGGGTDTQYF. Written as DNA, the CDR3 is TGTGCCAGCAGGGGACTGGGGGGGGGCACAGATACGCAGTATTTT.

The chain employs TRBV11-3 and TRBJ1-2; no definite D call. Trimming removed 5 bases at V and 5 bases at J, with 9 bases between. Germline V CDR1 and CDR2: SGHNT, YENEEA. This CDR3 spans 12 amino acids. CDR3 bases: TGTGCCAGCAGCCTGAGGGAATATGGCTACACCTTC. It translates to CASSLREYGYTF.

V gene TRBV11-2 combines with J gene TRBJ1-2, with unresolved D. This CDR3 comprises 14 residues. Germline CDR1 SGHAT, CDR2 FQNNGV. V shed 0 bases and J shed 4 bases, with 9 bases lying between them. DNA for the CDR3: TGTGCCAGCAGCTTAGACCTCATAAGCTATGGCTACACCTTC. Amino acid sequence: CASSLDLISYGYTF.

V is TRBV6-1 and J is TRBJ1-5; D is ambiguous. Germline CDR1 MNHNS, CDR2 SASEGT. Between the trimmed V and J ends, which lost 6 bases and 4 bases, there was a span of 13 bases. The CDR3 has 14 amino acids. In nucleotides, the CDR3 is TGTGCCAGCAGCCCCTCGCAGACAAATCAGCCCCAGCATTTT. It yields the protein CASSPSQTNQPQHF.

The rearrangement uses TRBV5-4 and TRBJ1-5; 9 nucleotides match TRBD1. The CDR3 contains 15 residues. The V gene end was trimmed by 4 bases and the J gene end by 4 bases; junction bases not matched to a gene: 6. Germline values: CDR1 SGHNT, CDR2 YYREEE (reference sequence). Here the CDR3 reads CASSLGTGRNQPQHF. The CDR3 DNA reads TGTGCCAGCAGCCTAGGGACAGGGAGAAATCAGCCCCAGCATTTT.

The rearrangement joins TRBV6-1 to TRBJ1-6; unclear D gene. The CDR3 runs 14 residues. The germline V and J ends were trimmed by 3 bases and 7 bases, with 10 bases remaining between them. Germline lookup yields CDR1 MNHNS and CDR2 SASEGT. In DNA, the CDR3 is TGTGCCAGCAGTGAGGCAGGACCCAATTCACCCCTCCACTTT. It is translated as CASSEAGPNSPLHF.

This chain's CDR3 is CSASVQGKNSPLHF. CDR3 nucleotides: TGCAGTGCTAGCGTTCAGGGGAAAAATTCACCCCTCCACTTT. The rearrangement joins TRBV20-1 to TRBJ1-6, with a possible D match to TRBD1 (6 bases). Germline CDR1 reads DFQATT; CDR2 reads SNEGSKA (reference sequence). V was clipped by 3 bases and J by 7 bases, with 13 bases between them. The CDR3 runs to 14 residues.